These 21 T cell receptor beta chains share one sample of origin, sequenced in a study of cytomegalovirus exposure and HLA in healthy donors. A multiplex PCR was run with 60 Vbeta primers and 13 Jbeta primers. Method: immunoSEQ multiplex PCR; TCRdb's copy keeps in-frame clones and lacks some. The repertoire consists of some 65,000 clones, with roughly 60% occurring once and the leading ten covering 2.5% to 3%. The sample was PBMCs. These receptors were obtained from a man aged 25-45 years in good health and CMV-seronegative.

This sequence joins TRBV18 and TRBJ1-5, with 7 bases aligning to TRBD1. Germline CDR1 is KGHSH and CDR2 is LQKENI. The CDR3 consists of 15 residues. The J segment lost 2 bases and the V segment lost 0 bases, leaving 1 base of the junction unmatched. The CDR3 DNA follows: TGTGCCAGCTCACCACCCGGGACAGGCAATCAGCCCCAGCATTTT. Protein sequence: CASSPPGTGNQPQHF.

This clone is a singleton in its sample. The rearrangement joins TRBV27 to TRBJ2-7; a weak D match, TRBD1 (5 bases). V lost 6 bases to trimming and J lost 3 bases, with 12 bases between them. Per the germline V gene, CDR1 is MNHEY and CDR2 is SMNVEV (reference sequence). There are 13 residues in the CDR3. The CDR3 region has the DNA TGTGCCAGCAGGGAAGGACACTACTACGAGCAGTACTTC. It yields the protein CASREGHYYEQYF.

For the CDR3, the DNA is TGTGCCAGCTCACCACAGCCGGTCCACACTGAAGCTTTCTTT. Translating gives CASSPQPVHTEAFF. The chain combines TRBV18 with TRBJ1-1; no firm D call. Germline values: CDR1 KGHSH, CDR2 LQKENI. V was shortened by 1 base and J by 3 bases, with 9 bases between the two germline ends. This CDR3 has 14 residues. The variable domain in full, completed from reference TRBV18 and TRBJ1-1, reads NAGVMQNPRHLVRRRGQEARLRCSPMKGHSHVYWYRQLPEEGLKFMVYLQKENIIDESGMPKERFSAEFPKEGPSILRIQQVVRGDSAAYFCASSPQPVHTEAFFGQGTRLTVV.

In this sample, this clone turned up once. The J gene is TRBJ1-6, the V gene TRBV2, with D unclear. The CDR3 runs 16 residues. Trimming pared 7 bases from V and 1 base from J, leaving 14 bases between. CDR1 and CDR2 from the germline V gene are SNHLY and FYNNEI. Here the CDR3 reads CASMLGPGSYNSPLHF. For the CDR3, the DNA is TGTGCCAGCATGTTGGGCCCTGGGTCCTATAATTCACCCCTCCACTTT.

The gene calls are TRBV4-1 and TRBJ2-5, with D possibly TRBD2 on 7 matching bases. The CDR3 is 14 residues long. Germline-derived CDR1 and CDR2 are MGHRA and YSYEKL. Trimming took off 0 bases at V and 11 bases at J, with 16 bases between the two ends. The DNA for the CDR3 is TGCGCCAGCAGCCAAGATTTTGGGGGGCGGGAGCAGTACTTC. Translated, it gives CASSQDFGGREQYF.

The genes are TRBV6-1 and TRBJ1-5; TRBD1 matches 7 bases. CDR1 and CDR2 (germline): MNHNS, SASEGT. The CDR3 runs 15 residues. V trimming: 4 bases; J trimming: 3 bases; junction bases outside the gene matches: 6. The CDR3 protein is CASSGQGPLNQPQHF. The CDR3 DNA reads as TGTGCCAGCAGTGGACAGGGTCCTCTCAATCAGCCCCAGCATTTT.

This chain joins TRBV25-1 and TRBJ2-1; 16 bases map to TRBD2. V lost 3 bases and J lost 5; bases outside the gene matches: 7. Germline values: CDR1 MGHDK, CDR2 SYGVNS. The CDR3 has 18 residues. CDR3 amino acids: CASSDPGLAGGNNNEQFF. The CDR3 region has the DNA TGTGCCAGCAGTGATCCGGGACTAGCGGGGGGGAACAACAATGAGCAGTTCTTC.

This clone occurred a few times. This CDR3 is CASSWAGTGTSGPYNEQFF. The CDR3, as DNA: TGCGCCAGCAGCTGGGCCGGGACAGGAACTAGCGGGCCGTACAATGAGCAGTTCTTC. This chain connects TRBV5-1 to TRBJ2-1, with D maybe TRBD2 (9 bases). There are 19 residues in the CDR3. Germline loops: CDR1 SGHRS, CDR2 YFSETQ. V was pared by 3 bases and J by 4 bases, with 26 bases between.

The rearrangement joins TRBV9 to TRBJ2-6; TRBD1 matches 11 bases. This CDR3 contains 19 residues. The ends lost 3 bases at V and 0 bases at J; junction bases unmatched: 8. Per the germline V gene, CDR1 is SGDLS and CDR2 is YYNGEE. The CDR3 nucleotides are TGTGCCAGCAGCGGGCGGACAGGGGGCGGACTCTCTGGGGCCAACGTCCTGACTTTC. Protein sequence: CASSGRTGGGLSGANVLTF.

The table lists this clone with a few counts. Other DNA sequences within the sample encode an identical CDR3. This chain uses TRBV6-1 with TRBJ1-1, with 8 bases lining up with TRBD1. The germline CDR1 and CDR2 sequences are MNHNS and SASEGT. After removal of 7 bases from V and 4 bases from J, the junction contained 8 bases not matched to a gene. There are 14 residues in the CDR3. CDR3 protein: CASTPTGEGTEAFF. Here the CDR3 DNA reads TGTGCCAGCACCCCGACAGGGGAGGGCACTGAAGCTTTCTTT.

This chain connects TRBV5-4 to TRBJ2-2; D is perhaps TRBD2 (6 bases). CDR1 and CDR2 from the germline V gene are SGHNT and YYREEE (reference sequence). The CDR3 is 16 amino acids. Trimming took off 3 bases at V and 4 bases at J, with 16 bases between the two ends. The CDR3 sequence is CASSWAGRGATGELFF. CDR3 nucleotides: TGTGCCAGCAGCTGGGCGGGGCGAGGGGCCACCGGGGAGCTGTTTTTT.

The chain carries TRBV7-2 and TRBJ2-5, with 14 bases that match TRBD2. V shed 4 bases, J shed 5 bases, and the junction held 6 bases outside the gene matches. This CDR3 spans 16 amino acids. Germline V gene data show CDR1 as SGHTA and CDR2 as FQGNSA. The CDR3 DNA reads TGTGCCAGCAGCTGGGGACTAGCGGGGGTGGGCGAGACCCAGTACTTC. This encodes CASSWGLAGVGETQYF.

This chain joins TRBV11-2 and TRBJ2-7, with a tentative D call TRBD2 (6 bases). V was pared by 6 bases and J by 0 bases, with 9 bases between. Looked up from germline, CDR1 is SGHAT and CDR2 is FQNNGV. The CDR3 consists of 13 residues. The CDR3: CASRGGSSYEQYF. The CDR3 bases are TGTGCCAGCAGGGGGGGTAGCTCCTACGAGCAGTACTTC.

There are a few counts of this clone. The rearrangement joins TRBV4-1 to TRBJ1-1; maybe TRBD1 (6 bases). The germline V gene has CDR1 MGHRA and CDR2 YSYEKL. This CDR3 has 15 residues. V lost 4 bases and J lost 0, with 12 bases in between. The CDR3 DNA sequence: TGCGCCAGCAGCCCATTGGGGGCCATGAACACTGAAGCTTTCTTT. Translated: CASSPLGAMNTEAFF.

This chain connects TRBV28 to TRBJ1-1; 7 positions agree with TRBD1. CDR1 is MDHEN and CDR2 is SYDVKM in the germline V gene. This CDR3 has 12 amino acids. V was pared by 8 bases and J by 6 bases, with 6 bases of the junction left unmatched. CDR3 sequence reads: CASEGQGAEAFF. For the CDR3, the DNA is TGTGCCAGCGAGGGCCAGGGGGCTGAAGCTTTCTTT.

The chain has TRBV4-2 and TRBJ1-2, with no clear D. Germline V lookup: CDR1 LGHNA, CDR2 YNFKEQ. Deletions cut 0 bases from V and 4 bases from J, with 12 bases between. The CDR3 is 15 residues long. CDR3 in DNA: TGTGCCAGCAGCCAAGACAGGCAGGTTTTCTATGGCTACACCTTC. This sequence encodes CASSQDRQVFYGYTF.

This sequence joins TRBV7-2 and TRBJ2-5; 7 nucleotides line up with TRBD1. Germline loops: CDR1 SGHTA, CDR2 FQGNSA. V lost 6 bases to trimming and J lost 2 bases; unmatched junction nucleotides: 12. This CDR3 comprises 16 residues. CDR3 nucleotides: TGTGCCAGCAGGGCAAGACGCGACAGGGCTCAAGAGACCCAGTACTTC. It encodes CASRARRDRAQETQYF.

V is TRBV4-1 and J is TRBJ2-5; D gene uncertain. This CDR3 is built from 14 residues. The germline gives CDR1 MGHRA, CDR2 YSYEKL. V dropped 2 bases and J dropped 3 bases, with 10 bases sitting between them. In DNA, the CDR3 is TGCGCCAGCAGCCAATTGATGCAGGAAGAGACCCAGTACTTC. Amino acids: CASSQLMQEETQYF.

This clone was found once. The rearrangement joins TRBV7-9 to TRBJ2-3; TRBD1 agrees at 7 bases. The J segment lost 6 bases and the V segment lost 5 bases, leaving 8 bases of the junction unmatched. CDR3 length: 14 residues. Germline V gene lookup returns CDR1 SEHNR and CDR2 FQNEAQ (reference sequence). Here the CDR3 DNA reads TGTGCCAGCAGCCAGAGAGGGGGCCCGGATACGCAGTATTTT. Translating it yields CASSQRGGPDTQYF.

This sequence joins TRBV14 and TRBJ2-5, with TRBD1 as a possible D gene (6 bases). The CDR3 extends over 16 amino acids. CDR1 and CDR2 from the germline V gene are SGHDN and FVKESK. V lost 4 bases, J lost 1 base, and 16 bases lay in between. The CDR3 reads CASSREQGSGQETQYF. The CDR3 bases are TGTGCCAGCAGCCGAGAGCAGGGGTCAGGCCAAGAGACCCAGTACTTC.

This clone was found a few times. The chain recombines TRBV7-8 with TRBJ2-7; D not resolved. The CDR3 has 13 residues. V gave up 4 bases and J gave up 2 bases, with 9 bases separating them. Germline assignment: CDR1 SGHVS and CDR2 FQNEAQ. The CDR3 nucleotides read TGTGCCAGCAGCTCCTACGGAGCCTACGAGCAGTACTTC. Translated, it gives CASSSYGAYEQYF.